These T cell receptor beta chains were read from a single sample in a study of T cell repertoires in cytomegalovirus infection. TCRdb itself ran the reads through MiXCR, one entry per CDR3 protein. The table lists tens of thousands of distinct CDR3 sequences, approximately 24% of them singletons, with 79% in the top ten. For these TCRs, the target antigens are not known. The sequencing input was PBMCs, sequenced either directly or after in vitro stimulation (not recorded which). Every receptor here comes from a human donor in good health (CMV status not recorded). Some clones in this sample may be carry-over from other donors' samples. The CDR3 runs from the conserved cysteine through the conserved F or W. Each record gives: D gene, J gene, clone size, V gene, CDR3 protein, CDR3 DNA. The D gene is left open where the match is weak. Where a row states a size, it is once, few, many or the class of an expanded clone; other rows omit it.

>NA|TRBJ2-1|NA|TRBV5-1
CASRGLAESSYNEQFF
TGCGCCAGCCGCGGGTTAGCGGAAAGCTCCTACAATGAGCAGTTCTTC
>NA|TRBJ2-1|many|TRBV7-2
CASSSHFAPSAYNEQFF
TGTGCCAGCAGCTCCCACTTTGCGCCTAGCGCCTACAATGAGCAGTTCTTC
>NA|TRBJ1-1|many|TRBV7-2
CASSLVGKSNTEAFF
TGTGCCAGCAGCTTAGTAGGGAAGTCGAACACTGAAGCTTTCTTT
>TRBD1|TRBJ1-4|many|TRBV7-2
CASSQRTGKASLTNEKLFF
TGTGCCAGCAGCCAGAGGACAGGGAAAGCTTCACTTACTAATGAAAAACTGTTTTTT
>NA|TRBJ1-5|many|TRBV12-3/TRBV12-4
CASSFGGQPQHF
TGTGCCAGCAGTTTTGGGGGTCAGCCCCAGCATTTT
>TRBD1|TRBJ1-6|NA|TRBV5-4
CASSFRDRDNSPLHF
TGTGCCAGCAGCTTCCGGGACAGGGATAATTCACCCCTCCACTTT
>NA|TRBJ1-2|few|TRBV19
CASSILPNYGYTF
TGTGCCAGTAGTATCCTCCCAAACTATGGCTACACCTTC
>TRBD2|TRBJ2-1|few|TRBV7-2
CASSLAGTSGSYNEQFF
TGTGCCAGCAGCTTAGCGGGGACTAGCGGGAGTTACAATGAGCAGTTCTTC
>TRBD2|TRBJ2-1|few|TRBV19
CASSPGWRGGSGRDNEQFF
TGTGCCAGTAGTCCTGGCTGGCGAGGAGGTAGCGGGAGGGACAATGAGCAGTTCTTC
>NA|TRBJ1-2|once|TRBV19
CASKKSATLYGYTF
TGTGCCAGTAAGAAGTCCGCTACCCTCTATGGCTACACCTTC
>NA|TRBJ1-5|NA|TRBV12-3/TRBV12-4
CASSLRISNQPQHF
TGTGCCAGCAGTTTACGGATTAGCAATCAGCCCCAGCATTTT
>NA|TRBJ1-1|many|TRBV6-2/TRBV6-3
CASSYLSLISNTEAFF
TGTGCCAGCAGTTACCTAAGCCTCATATCGAACACTGAAGCTTTCTTT
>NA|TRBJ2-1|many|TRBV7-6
CASSLVAGRYNEQFF
TGTGCCAGCAGCTTAGTGGCGGGAAGGTACAATGAGCAGTTCTTC
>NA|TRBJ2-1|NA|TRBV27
CASRPLGQGSYNEQFF
TGTGCCAGCAGACCTTTGGGGCAGGGTTCCTACAATGAGCAGTTCTTC
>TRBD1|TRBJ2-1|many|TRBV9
CASSVAGQGPYEQFF
TGTGCCAGCAGCGTAGCGGGACAGGGCCCATATGAGCAGTTCTTC
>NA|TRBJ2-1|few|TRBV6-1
CASSKGNEQFF
TGTGCCAGCAGCAAAGGGAATGAGCAGTTCTTC
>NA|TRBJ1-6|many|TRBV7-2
CASSVMGTPLHF
TGTGCCAGCAGCGTGATGGGGACACCCCTCCACTTT
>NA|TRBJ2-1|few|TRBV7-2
CASSLLGRTTYNEQFF
TGTGCCAGCAGCTTACTAGGGCGTACCACCTACAATGAGCAGTTCTTC
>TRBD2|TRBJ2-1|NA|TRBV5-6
CASSLASGYNEQFF
TGTGCCAGCAGCTTGGCTAGCGGGTACAATGAGCAGTTCTTC
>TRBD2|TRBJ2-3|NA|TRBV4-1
CASSSGLESTQYF
TGCGCCAGCAGCTCGGGACTAGAATCGACGCAGTATTTT
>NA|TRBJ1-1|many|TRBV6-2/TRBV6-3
CASNMVGGYTEAFF
TGTGCCAGCAATATGGTGGGAGGTTACACTGAAGCTTTCTTT
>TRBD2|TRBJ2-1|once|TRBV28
CASSLSSGDGRARNEQFF
TGTGCCAGCAGTTTATCCTCAGGGGACGGGAGGGCCCGAAATGAGCAGTTCTTC
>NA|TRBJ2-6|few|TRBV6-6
CASSYRGAGANVLTF
TGTGCCAGCAGTTACAGGGGGGCTGGGGCCAACGTCCTGACTTTC
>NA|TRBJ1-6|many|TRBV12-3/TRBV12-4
CASSPGRENSPLHF
TGTGCCAGCAGTCCGGGACGGGAAAATTCACCCCTCCACTTT